This passage covers 12 T cell receptor beta chains from one sample sequenced in a study of PD-L1 blockade in urothelial cancer. The time point was: pretreatment peripheral blood. Sequenced by immunoSEQ multiplex PCR; TCRdb stores in-frame clones only, minus some. The table has 49,000 or so clones, roughly 78% seen once. Sequenced material: PBMCs, taken around atezolizumab (anti-PD-L1) treatment. Receptors originate from a man between 70 and 80 years old with urothelial cancer.

The chain is built from TRBV7-6 and TRBJ2-2; the match to TRBD1 covers 9 bases. V dropped 5 bases and J dropped 4; count of bases not matched to a gene: 8. CDR1 and CDR2 (germline): SGHVS, FNYEAQ. The CDR3 runs 16 residues. CDR3 sequence reads: CASSLGQGVGTGELFF. DNA for the CDR3: TGTGCCAGCAGCCTGGGACAGGGAGTGGGCACCGGGGAGCTGTTTTTT.

The chain carries TRBV19 and TRBJ1-2; 10 nucleotides agree with TRBD1. Losses at the gene ends were 5 bases for V and 5 bases for J; bases not matched to a gene: 8. CDR3 length: 15 residues. Germline assignment: CDR1 LNHDA and CDR2 SQIVND (reference sequence). The CDR3 DNA is TGTGCCAGTAGTCCTCTGACAGGGGGCGGGTATGGCTACACCTTC. It translates to CASSPLTGGGYGYTF.

CDR3 protein: CASSLDAQGNQPQHF. The DNA of the CDR3 is TGTGCCAGCAGCTTAGACGCGCAGGGCAATCAGCCCCAGCATTTT. The rearrangement uses TRBV7-8 and TRBJ1-5, with D unresolved. Deletions cut 1 base from V and 2 bases from J, with 9 bases between. Germline assignment: CDR1 SGHVS and CDR2 FQNEAQ. The length of the CDR3 is 15 residues.

This clone was detected only a few times. The chain carries TRBV5-5 and TRBJ2-5; D unclear. V shed 4 bases and J shed 4 bases, with 8 bases lying between them. The CDR3 covers 12 residues. Germline V gene sequence: CDR1 SGHKS, CDR2 YYEKEE (reference sequence). This CDR3 is CASSLIRETQYF. The CDR3, as DNA: TGTGCCAGCAGCCTGATTAGAGAGACCCAGTACTTC.

The chain employs TRBV5-1 and TRBJ2-7, with D perhaps matching TRBD1 (6 bases). The germline V gene encodes CDR1 SGHRS and CDR2 YFSETQ. This CDR3 spans 13 amino acids. V lost 4 bases, J lost 2 bases, and 10 bases lay in between. CDR3 region: CASSTDRTYEQYF. As DNA, the CDR3 is TGCGCCAGCAGCACGGACAGAACCTACGAGCAGTACTTC.

The chain combines TRBV19 with TRBJ2-1; possibly TRBD1 for D (6 bases). Germline V CDR1 and CDR2: LNHDA, SQIVND (reference sequence). The V and J ends lost 1 base and 3 bases respectively, with 10 bases between them. There are 15 residues in the CDR3. CDR3 region: CASSIAGVGYNEQFF. CDR3 coding DNA: TGTGCCAGTAGTATAGCAGGGGTAGGCTACAATGAGCAGTTCTTC.

The rearrangement links TRBV5-1 to TRBJ2-3; 10 bases are a match to TRBD2. In germline, CDR1 is SGHRS, CDR2 YFSETQ. V dropped 4 bases and J dropped 0; count of bases not matched to a gene: 5. This CDR3 has 16 amino acids. Here the CDR3 DNA reads TGCGCCAGCAGCGCAGGGACTAGCGCTAGCACAGATACGCAGTATTTT. Translated, it gives CASSAGTSASTDTQYF.

This clone has more than one count but fewer than ten. This chain uses TRBV28 with TRBJ1-1, with D possibly being TRBD1 (5 bases). From germline, CDR1 is MDHEN and CDR2 SYDVKM. V was cut by 1 base and J by 2 bases, with 11 bases left in between. This CDR3 contains 15 residues. The CDR3 sequence: CASSLSDSRNTEAFF. CDR3 coding DNA: TGTGCCAGCAGTTTATCTGACAGTAGAAACACTGAAGCTTTCTTT.

The chain is built from TRBV5-1 and TRBJ2-7; D may be TRBD1 (6 bases). In germline, CDR1 is SGHRS, CDR2 YFSETQ. The CDR3 totals 14 residues. The V gene lost 2 bases and the J gene lost 0 bases, with 9 bases spanning the gap. The CDR3 DNA reads TGCGCCAGCAGCTTTAGGACAGACTCCTACGAGCAGTACTTC. It translates to CASSFRTDSYEQYF.

A few counts support this clone. This chain joins TRBV27 and TRBJ2-7, with TRBD1 as a possible D gene (6 bases). Germline V gene lookup returns CDR1 MNHEY and CDR2 SMNVEV (reference sequence). V was cut by 8 bases and J by 0 bases, with 14 bases left in between. The CDR3 has 14 amino acids. CDR3 loop: CASSRDILSYEQYF. The CDR3 DNA follows: TGTGCCAGCTCCCGGGACATTCTCTCCTACGAGCAGTACTTC.

This rearrangement joins TRBV27 to TRBJ2-1; 10 bases align to TRBD2. Germline CDR1 is MNHEY and CDR2 is SMNVEV (reference sequence). V trimming: 6 bases; J trimming: 7 bases; junction bases outside the gene matches: 3. The CDR3 consists of 13 residues. Here the CDR3 reads CASRLAGGNEQFF. CDR3 bases: TGTGCCAGCAGATTAGCGGGAGGTAATGAGCAGTTCTTC.

The genes are TRBV28 and TRBJ2-7, with 8 bases identical to TRBD1. Germline assignment: CDR1 MDHEN and CDR2 SYDVKM. V shed 6 bases and J 2 bases; nucleotides not matched to a gene: 6. This CDR3 contains 14 residues. The CDR3 DNA reads TGTGCCAGCAGCCTTACAGGGGGAACCTACGAGCAGTACTTC. Encoded protein: CASSLTGGTYEQYF.